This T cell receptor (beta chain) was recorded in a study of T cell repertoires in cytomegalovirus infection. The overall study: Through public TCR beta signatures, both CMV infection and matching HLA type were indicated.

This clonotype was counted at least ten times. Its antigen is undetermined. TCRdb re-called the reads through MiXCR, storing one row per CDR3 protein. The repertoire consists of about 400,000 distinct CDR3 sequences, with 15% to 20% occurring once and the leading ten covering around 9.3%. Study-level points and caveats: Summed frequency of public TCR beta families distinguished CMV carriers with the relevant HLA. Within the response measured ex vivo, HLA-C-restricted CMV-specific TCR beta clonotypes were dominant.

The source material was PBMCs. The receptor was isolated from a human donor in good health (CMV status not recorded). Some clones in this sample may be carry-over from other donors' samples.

For the CDR3, the DNA is TGTGCCAGCAGCCCTGTTATTCGGGGGGGCCCCTACGAGCAGTACTTC. Protein sequence: CASSPVIRGGPYEQYF. The chain combines TRBV7-6 with TRBJ2-7; TRBD2 agrees at 8 bases. The CDR3 sequence is 16 residues long. The ends lost 5 bases at V and 2 bases at J; junction bases unmatched: 11. Per germline, CDR1 SGHVS and CDR2 FNYEAQ.